This entry lists 28 T cell receptor beta chains sequenced from one sample in a study of blood T cell repertoires in COVID-19. Sequencing used immunoSEQ multiplex PCR; TCRdb keeps in-frame clones, though not all of them. The sample has some 170,000 clones, roughly 80% seen once; the top ten hold roughly 20%. Input material: peripheral blood. The source is a woman of 80 years or more with acute or convalescent COVID-19.

The chain joins TRBV2 to TRBJ1-5; maybe TRBD1 (6 bases). The CDR3 runs to 13 residues. V was clipped by 5 bases and J by 6 bases, with 11 bases between them. Germline values: CDR1 SNHLY, CDR2 FYNNEI. CDR3 residues: CASSPTGSQPQHF. In nucleotides, the CDR3 is TGTGCCAGCAGTCCCACAGGGAGTCAGCCCCAGCATTTT.

The chain combines TRBV2 with TRBJ1-5; 7 nucleotides agree with TRBD1. V shed 8 bases, J shed 5 bases, and the junction held 12 bases outside the gene matches. The CDR3 sequence is 15 residues long. Per germline, CDR1 SNHLY and CDR2 FYNNEI. The CDR3 coding sequence is TGTGCCAGCGGCATAAGGACAGGAAAGGATCAGCCCCAGCATTTT. Encoded protein: CASGIRTGKDQPQHF.

Only one count was recorded for this clone. The V call is TRBV6-6, the J call TRBJ2-7, with 9 bases fitting TRBD2. This CDR3 has 14 residues. Germline V gives CDR1 MNHNY, CDR2 SVGAGI (reference sequence). The V and J ends lost 8 bases and 0 bases, in that order; junction bases with no gene match: 5. The CDR3 DNA follows: TGTGCCAGCGGTAGCGGGAGATTCTCCTACGAGCAGTACTTC. Protein sequence: CASGSGRFSYEQYF.

V usage is TRBV19 and J usage is TRBJ1-1, with 7 bases that match TRBD1. The V gene end was trimmed by 7 bases and the J gene end by 7 bases; junction bases not matched to a gene: 12. The CDR3 spans 14 residues. The germline gives CDR1 LNHDA, CDR2 SQIVND (reference sequence). DNA of the CDR3: TGTGCCAGTACCGAAAGGACAGGCCGGGGTGAAGCTTTCTTT. Protein: CASTERTGRGEAFF.

The chain joins TRBV2 to TRBJ2-2, with 9 bases identical to TRBD1. The CDR3 spans 15 residues. The germline V gene encodes CDR1 SNHLY and CDR2 FYNNEI. The junction had 7 bases not matched to a gene; V was cut back by 6 bases and J by 5 bases. The CDR3 sequence is CASRARDRATGELFF. DNA of the CDR3: TGTGCCAGCAGGGCCCGGGACAGGGCAACCGGGGAGCTGTTTTTT.

The V call is TRBV6-5, the J call TRBJ1-2, with 7 positions matching TRBD1. CDR1 is MNHEY and CDR2 is SVGAGI in the germline V gene. The CDR3 covers 14 residues. Unmatched junction bases numbered 9, after V lost 0 bases and J lost 11 bases. For the CDR3, the DNA is TGTGCCAGCAGTTACTCTAACCCTGGGACAGATTACACCTTC. The encoded protein is CASSYSNPGTDYTF.

The genes are TRBV29-1 and TRBJ2-1, with D possibly TRBD2 on 6 matching bases. The germline gives CDR1 SQVTM, CDR2 ANQGSEA. The V gene lost 7 bases and the J gene lost 3 bases, with 13 bases spanning the gap. CDR3 size: 13 residues. The CDR3 DNA follows: TGCAGCGCCTTTAGACTAGACTACAATGAGCAGTTCTTC. Its translation: CSAFRLDYNEQFF.

The chain combines TRBV19 with TRBJ1-4; no clear D gene. Between the trimmed V and J ends, which lost 7 bases and 2 bases, there was a span of 11 bases. The CDR3 spans 14 residues. The germline CDR1 and CDR2 sequences are LNHDA and SQIVND (reference sequence). CDR3: CASMLTGTNEKLFF. CDR3 nucleotides: TGTGCCAGTATGTTGACCGGGACTAATGAAAAACTGTTTTTT.

V is TRBV19 and J is TRBJ1-1; 10 positions match TRBD1. This CDR3 region has 13 residues. Germline loops: CDR1 LNHDA, CDR2 SQIVND (reference sequence). Trimming cost V 8 bases and J 8 bases; bases outside gene matches: 8. CDR3 sequence reads: CASRNRDRGEAFF. CDR3 nucleotide sequence: TGTGCCAGTCGGAACCGGGACAGGGGCGAAGCTTTCTTT.

This chain's CDR3 is CASTTGAGGAGEQFF. In DNA form, the CDR3 reads TGTGCCAGCACTACTGGGGCAGGGGGCGCGGGTGAGCAGTTCTTC. V is TRBV7-2 and J is TRBJ2-1, with 8 bases aligning to TRBD1. The CDR3 extends over 15 amino acids. The V gene's germline CDR1 is SGHTA and CDR2 FQGNSA. V shed 7 bases, J shed 9 bases, and the junction held 14 bases outside the gene matches.

V usage is TRBV4-1 and J usage is TRBJ2-2; D may be TRBD2 (5 bases). This CDR3 is built from 15 residues. V lost 1 base and J lost 6, with 12 bases in between. Germline CDR1 is MGHRA and CDR2 is YSYEKL. The CDR3 here is CASSQVTASPGELFF. Written as DNA, the CDR3 is TGCGCCAGCAGCCAAGTGACGGCTAGCCCCGGGGAGCTGTTTTTT.

The chain employs TRBV18 and TRBJ2-1; 10 bases are a match to TRBD1. Germline V lookup: CDR1 KGHSH, CDR2 LQKENI. V lost 3 bases to trimming and J lost 6 bases; unmatched junction nucleotides: 5. CDR3 size: 15 residues. CDR3 sequence reads: CASSPGTGVSNEQFF. CDR3 nucleotides: TGTGCCAGCTCACCTGGGACAGGGGTCAGCAATGAGCAGTTCTTC.

The rearrangement links TRBV5-1 to TRBJ1-1, with 7 positions matching TRBD1. J gave up 5 bases and V 4 bases, and 5 bases lay outside the gene matches. CDR1 is SGHRS, CDR2 YFSETQ, per germline. The CDR3 loop spans 13 amino acids. The CDR3 bases are TGCGCCAGCAGCCTCGAACAGGGGACTGAAGCTTTCTTT. Encoded protein: CASSLEQGTEAFF.

The chain combines TRBV27 with TRBJ2-3; the match to TRBD1 covers 9 bases. Germline trimming cut 5 bases from V and 4 bases from J; bases unmatched to any gene: 7. From germline, CDR1 is MNHEY and CDR2 SMNVEV (reference sequence). The CDR3 spans 15 residues. CDR3 bases: TGTGCCAGCAGTCAACAGGGGGCAAGAGCAGATACGCAGTATTTT. It yields the protein CASSQQGARADTQYF.

This chain joins TRBV4-1 and TRBJ1-2; the match to TRBD1 covers 7 bases. Unmatched junction bases numbered 7, after V lost 4 bases and J lost 8 bases. This CDR3 has 13 residues. Per the germline V gene, CDR1 is MGHRA and CDR2 is YSYEKL. The CDR3: CASSPGQVEGYTF. As DNA, the CDR3 is TGCGCCAGCAGCCCAGGACAGGTTGAGGGCTACACCTTC.

The chain recombines TRBV10-1 with TRBJ2-5; 11 bases fit TRBD2. The V gene end was trimmed by 6 bases and the J gene end by 5 bases; junction bases not matched to a gene: 11. Germline values: CDR1 WNHNN, CDR2 SYGVQD (reference sequence). This CDR3 is built from 16 residues. CDR3 protein: CASSQGTSGKGETQYF. In nucleotides, the CDR3 is TGCGCCAGCAGCCAAGGGACTAGCGGTAAGGGGGAGACCCAGTACTTC.

This rearrangement joins TRBV15 to TRBJ1-5; D may be TRBD1 (6 bases). Per the germline V gene, CDR1 is LNHNV and CDR2 is YYDKDF (reference sequence). The V end was cut by 0 bases, the J end by 7 bases, with 13 bases between. The CDR3 has 15 residues. CDR3 residues: CATSRDRGNGQPQHF. The CDR3 DNA is TGTGCCACCAGCAGAGACAGGGGAAACGGGCAGCCCCAGCATTTT.

The chain is built from TRBV5-4 and TRBJ1-4; the D gene is possibly TRBD1 (5 bases). CDR1 is SGHNT, CDR2 YYREEE, per germline (reference sequence). The length of the CDR3 is 15 residues. V was pared by 1 base and J by 8 bases, with 15 bases between. The CDR3 sequence is CASSLSQGLDEKLFF. CDR3 coding DNA: TGTGCCAGCAGCTTGTCGCAGGGATTGGACGAAAAACTGTTTTTT.

The rearrangement joins TRBV6-6 to TRBJ2-3, with D possibly being TRBD2 (7 bases). Trimming took off 1 base at V and 9 bases at J, with 14 bases between the two ends. CDR1 and CDR2 from the germline V gene are MNHNY and SVGAGI (reference sequence). The CDR3 extends over 14 amino acids. The CDR3 DNA is TGTGCCAGCAGTTACTGGAAGGGGGAGGGCACGCAGTATTTT. It codes for CASSYWKGEGTQYF.

V is TRBV9 and J is TRBJ2-1; perhaps TRBD2 as D (6 bases). V lost 0 bases to trimming and J lost 9 bases, with 13 bases between them. The CDR3 length is 14 residues. CDR1 is SGDLS and CDR2 is YYNGEE in the germline V gene. Here the CDR3 DNA reads TGTGCCAGCAGCGTAGGGCCCCCGACTAGTGAGCAGTTCTTC. Its protein is CASSVGPPTSEQFF.

The chain joins TRBV9 to TRBJ2-2; TRBD2 matches 8 bases. Germline CDR1 is SGDLS and CDR2 is YYNGEE. The CDR3 runs 16 residues. The ends lost 4 bases at V and 3 bases at J; junction bases unmatched: 8. CDR3 nucleotides: TGTGCCAGCAGCCCGCGCGGTAGCGGGGACACCGGGGAGCTGTTTTTT. Translated, it gives CASSPRGSGDTGELFF.

This clone was counted a few times. V usage is TRBV3-1 (or the pseudogene TRBV3-2) and J usage is TRBJ1-1, with D unclear. The V gene's germline CDR1 is LGHDT and CDR2 YNNKEL (reference sequence). The V end lost 0 bases, the J end lost 8 bases, and 13 bases lay between the germline ends. This CDR3 spans 14 amino acids. The CDR3 nucleotides are TGTGCCAGCAGCCAAGAGACCAGGAACCGAGAAGCTTTCTTT. It yields the protein CASSQETRNREAFF.

This clone was detected only once. This sequence joins TRBV11-2 and TRBJ2-7; 7 bases are a match to TRBD1. The CDR3 loop spans 13 amino acids. V lost 1 base and J lost 6; bases outside the gene matches: 3. Germline CDR1 is SGHAT and CDR2 is FQNNGV. The chain's CDR3 is CASSLVGGFEQYF. The CDR3 DNA follows: TGTGCCAGCAGCTTAGTAGGGGGCTTCGAGCAGTACTTC. Variable domain in full (rest from reference TRBV11-2 and TRBJ2-7): EAGVAQSPRYKIIEKRQSVAFWCNPISGHATLYWYQQILGQGPKLLIQFQNNGVVDDSQLPKDRFSAERLKGVDSTLKIQPAKLEDSAVYLCASSLVGGFEQYFGPGTRLTVT.

V and J are TRBV18 and TRBJ2-7; no clear D gene. The CDR3 has 14 amino acids. V was clipped by 6 bases and J by 2 bases, with 14 bases between them. Germline CDR1 and CDR2: KGHSH and LQKENI. Here the CDR3 DNA reads TGTGCCAGCTCCCTCGCGGCGCAGACCTACGAGCAGTACTTC. Translating gives CASSLAAQTYEQYF.

The chain couples TRBV3-1 (or the pseudogene TRBV3-2) to TRBJ1-2; 10 bases agree with TRBD1. V was pared by 5 bases and J by 4 bases, with 1 base of the junction left unmatched. Looked up from germline, CDR1 is LGHDT and CDR2 is YNNKEL (reference sequence). The CDR3 has 13 amino acids. CDR3 sequence: CASSGTGVYGYTF. The CDR3 region has the DNA TGTGCCAGCAGCGGGACAGGGGTCTATGGCTACACCTTC.

The chain joins TRBV19 to TRBJ2-2; tentatively, D is TRBD1 (6 bases). The CDR3 has 15 residues. Trimming pared 6 bases from V and 5 bases from J, leaving 16 bases between. Per the germline V gene, CDR1 is LNHDA and CDR2 is SQIVND (reference sequence). CDR3 loop: CASSLTGTITGELFF. As DNA, the CDR3 is TGTGCCAGTAGCCTAACAGGGACGATTACCGGGGAGCTGTTTTTT.

This chain links TRBV5-6 with TRBJ2-1, with 7 bases lining up with TRBD2. This CDR3 has 14 amino acids. Unmatched junction bases numbered 11, after V lost 7 bases and J lost 7 bases. CDR1 and CDR2 (germline): SGHDT, YYEEEE. CDR3 sequence (DNA): TGTGCCAGCGCCCGAGTAGCGGGCGATAATGAGCAGTTCTTC. Amino acids: CASARVAGDNEQFF.

The CDR3 reads CASSRDVAGGPYEQYF. The DNA for the CDR3 is TGTGCCAGCAGCCGAGACGTAGCGGGGGGCCCCTACGAGCAGTACTTC. The chain combines TRBV3-1 (or the pseudogene TRBV3-2) with TRBJ2-7, with 10 nucleotides matching TRBD2. V was clipped by 4 bases and J by 2 bases; unmatched bases: 8. The CDR3 has 16 residues. Germline assignment: CDR1 LGHDT and CDR2 YNNKEL (reference sequence).